This T cell receptor beta chain was captured by sequencing in a study of CD8 T cells in ankylosing spondylitis (dated by TCRdb to between 2016 and 2019). Context from the whole study: The study set out to find disease-linked TCR variants by profiling T cell receptor beta repertoires in ankylosing spondylitis patients and healthy donors. The full study cohort comprised 25 ankylosing spondylitis patients and over a hundred healthy donors. Peripheral blood was sampled, and synovial fluid was also collected from ankylosing spondylitis patients. What the research found in general, with its limitations: A CD8+ phenotype was shown by the disease-linked clones, which were found at relatively low frequencies in peripheral blood. A TCR beta motif of 7 or 8 highly homologous amino acid variants appeared characteristic of blood from ankylosing spondylitis patients. The disease-linked clones were reported to be significantly enriched in matched synovial fluid samples from ankylosing spondylitis patients. Some motif variants were previously reported in synovial fluid and blood of reactive arthritis patients, suggesting common disease-initiation mechanisms.

Sequenced on an Illumina HiSeq 2500. TCR beta libraries were prepared by quantitative 5'-RACE with molecular barcodes. Per the authors' processing: To identify disease-linked TCR variants, a new computational method was used, one built on a probabilistic model of VDJ rearrangement. TCRdb trimmed the raw reads at Q25, called clones with MiXCR and kept productive beta chains. Every entry covers one CDR3 protein and lists the most common genes and DNA from its rows. TCRdb's processing, not the authors', yielded these V and J calls. For this sample the table gives 250,000 to 350,000 distinct CDR3 sequences, of which over 15% were detected only once. Together, the top ten hold under 8.5% of the sample. CDR1 and CDR2 were assigned from the germline V gene as SGHRS and YFSETQ. The CDR3 has 17 amino acids, counting the end cysteine and phenylalanine. Kept here is only the CDR3 DNA, which spans 51 bases and is read in frame from base 1. At the junction V is shortened by 0 bases and J by 7 bases; bases outside the gene matches: 10.

This clonotype has a handful of counts. Its antigen is currently not known. Base-call qualities are not available, and no considerably larger clone is one nucleotide away. The sequence links TRBV5-1 to TRBJ1-6, with TRBD1 matching 7 junction bases. Sequencing used blood, either unsorted or a sorted T cell fraction (not recorded which). The TCR was taken from a male donor with ankylosing spondylitis or in good health (not recorded which). For the CDR3, the sequence is CASSLVNPGQPNSPLHF. The sequenced DNA: TGCGCCAGCAGCTTGGTTAATCCGGGACAGCCCAATTCACCCCTCCACTTT.